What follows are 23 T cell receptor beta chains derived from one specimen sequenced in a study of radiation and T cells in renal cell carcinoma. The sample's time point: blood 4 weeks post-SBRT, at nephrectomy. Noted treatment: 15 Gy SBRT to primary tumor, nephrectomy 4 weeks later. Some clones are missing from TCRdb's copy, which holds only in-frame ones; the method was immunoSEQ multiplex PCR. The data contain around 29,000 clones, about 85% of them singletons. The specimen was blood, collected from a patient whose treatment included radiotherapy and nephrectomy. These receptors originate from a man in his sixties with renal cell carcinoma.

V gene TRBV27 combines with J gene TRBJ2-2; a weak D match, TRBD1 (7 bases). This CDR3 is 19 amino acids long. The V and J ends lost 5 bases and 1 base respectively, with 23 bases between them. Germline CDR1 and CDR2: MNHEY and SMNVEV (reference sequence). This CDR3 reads CASSHRVNRRGVNTGELFF. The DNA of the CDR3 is TGTGCCAGCAGTCACCGAGTCAACCGCAGGGGGGTGAACACCGGGGAGCTGTTTTTT.

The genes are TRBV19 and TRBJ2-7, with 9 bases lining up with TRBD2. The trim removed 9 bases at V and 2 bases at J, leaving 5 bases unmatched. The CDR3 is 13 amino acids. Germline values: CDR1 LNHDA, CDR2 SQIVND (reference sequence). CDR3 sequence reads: CASSSGDTYEQYF. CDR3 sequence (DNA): TGTGCCAGCTCTAGCGGGGACACCTACGAGCAGTACTTC. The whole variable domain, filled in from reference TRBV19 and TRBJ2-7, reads DGGITQSPKYLFRKEGQNVTLSCEQNLNHDAMYWYRQDPGQGLRLIYYSQIVNDFQKGDIAEGYSVSREKKESFPLTVTSAQKNPTAFYLCASSSGDTYEQYFGPGTRLTVT.

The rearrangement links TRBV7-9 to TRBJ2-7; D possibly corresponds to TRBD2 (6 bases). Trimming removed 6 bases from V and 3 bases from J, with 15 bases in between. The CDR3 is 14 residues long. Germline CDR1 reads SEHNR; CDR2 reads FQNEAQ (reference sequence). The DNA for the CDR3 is TGTGCCAGCAGGGAGGGCGGGACGGGCTACGAGCAGTACTTC. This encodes CASREGGTGYEQYF. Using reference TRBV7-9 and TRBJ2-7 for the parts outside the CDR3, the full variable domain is DTGVSQNPRHKITKRGQNVTFRCDPISEHNRLYWYRQTLGQGPEFLTYFQNEAQLEKSRLLSDRFSAERPKGSFSTLEIQRTEQGDSAMYLCASREGGTGYEQYFGPGTRLTVT.

The CDR3 bases are TGTGCCAGCAGCGTTGCGGGAGTAAGAGTGGGAAATGAAAAACTGTTTTTT. It encodes CASSVAGVRVGNEKLFF. V usage is TRBV7-9 and J usage is TRBJ1-4; no clear D. CDR1 is SEHNR and CDR2 is FQNEAQ in the germline V gene (reference sequence). Between the trimmed V and J ends, which lost 5 bases and 5 bases, there was a span of 21 bases. The CDR3 is 17 amino acids. Combining the CDR3 with reference TRBV7-9 and TRBJ1-4 gives the whole variable domain DTGVSQNPRHKITKRGQNVTFRCDPISEHNRLYWYRQTLGQGPEFLTYFQNEAQLEKSRLLSDRFSAERPKGSFSTLEIQRTEQGDSAMYLCASSVAGVRVGNEKLFFGSGTQLSVL.

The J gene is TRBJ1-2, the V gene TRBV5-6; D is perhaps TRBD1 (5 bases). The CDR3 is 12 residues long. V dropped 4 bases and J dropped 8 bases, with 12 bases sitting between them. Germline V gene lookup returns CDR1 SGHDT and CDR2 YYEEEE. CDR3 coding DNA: TGTGCCAGCAGCCGCACAGGTGACGGCTACACCTTC. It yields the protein CASSRTGDGYTF.

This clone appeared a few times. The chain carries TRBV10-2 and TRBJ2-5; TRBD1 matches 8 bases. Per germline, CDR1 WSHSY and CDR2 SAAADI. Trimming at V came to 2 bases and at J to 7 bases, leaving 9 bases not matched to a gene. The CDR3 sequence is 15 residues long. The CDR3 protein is CASSEVQGAAGTQYF. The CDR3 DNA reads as TGCGCCAGCAGTGAGGTCCAGGGGGCTGCGGGGACCCAGTACTTC.

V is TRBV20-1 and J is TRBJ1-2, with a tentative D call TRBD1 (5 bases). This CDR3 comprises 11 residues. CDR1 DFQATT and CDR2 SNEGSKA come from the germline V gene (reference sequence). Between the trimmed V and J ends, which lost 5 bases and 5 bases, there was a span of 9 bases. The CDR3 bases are TGCAGTGCTCAAACAGGATATGGCTACACCTTC. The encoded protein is CSAQTGYGYTF.

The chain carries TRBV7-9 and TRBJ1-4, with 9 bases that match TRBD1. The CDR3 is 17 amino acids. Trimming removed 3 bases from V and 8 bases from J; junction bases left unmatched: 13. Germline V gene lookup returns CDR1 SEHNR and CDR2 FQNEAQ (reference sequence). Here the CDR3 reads CASSFPSGTGIEEKLFF. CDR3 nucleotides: TGTGCCAGCAGCTTCCCTAGTGGGACAGGGATCGAAGAAAAACTGTTTTTT.

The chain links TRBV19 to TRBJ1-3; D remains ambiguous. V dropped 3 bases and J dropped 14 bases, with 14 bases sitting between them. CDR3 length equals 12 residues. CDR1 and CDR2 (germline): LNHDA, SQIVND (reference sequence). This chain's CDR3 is CASSMGVPPVYF. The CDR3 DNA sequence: TGTGCCAGTAGTATGGGAGTCCCGCCGGTATATTTT.

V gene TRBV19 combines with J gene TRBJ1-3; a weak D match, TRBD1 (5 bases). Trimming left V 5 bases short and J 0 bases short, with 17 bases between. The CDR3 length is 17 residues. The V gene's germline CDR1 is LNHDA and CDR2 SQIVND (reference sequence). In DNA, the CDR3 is TGTGCCAGTAGTCTCCGGACACCGGGAAGCTCTGGAAACACCATATATTTT. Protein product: CASSLRTPGSSGNTIYF.

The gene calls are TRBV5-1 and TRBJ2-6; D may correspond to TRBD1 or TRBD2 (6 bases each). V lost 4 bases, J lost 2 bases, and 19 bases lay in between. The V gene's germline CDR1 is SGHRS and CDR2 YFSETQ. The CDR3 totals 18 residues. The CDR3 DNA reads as TGCGCCAGCAGCCTCACCAAAGGTGGGGGGCCTGGGGCCAACGTCCTGACTTTC. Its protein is CASSLTKGGGPGANVLTF.

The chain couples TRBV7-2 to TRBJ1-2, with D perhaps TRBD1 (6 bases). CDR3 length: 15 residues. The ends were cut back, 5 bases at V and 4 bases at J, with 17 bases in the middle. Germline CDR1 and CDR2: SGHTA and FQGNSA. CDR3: CASSPSQGAGYGYTF. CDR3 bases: TGTGCCAGCAGCCCGTCACAGGGAGCGGGCTATGGCTACACCTTC.

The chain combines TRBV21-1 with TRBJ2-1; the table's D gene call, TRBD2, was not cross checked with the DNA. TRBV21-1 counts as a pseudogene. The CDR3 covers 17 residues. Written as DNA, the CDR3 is TGTGCCAGCCGCAGCAAGGTGGCGAAGCGGGAGTATACTGAGCAGTTCTTC. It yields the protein CASRSKVAKREYTEQFF.

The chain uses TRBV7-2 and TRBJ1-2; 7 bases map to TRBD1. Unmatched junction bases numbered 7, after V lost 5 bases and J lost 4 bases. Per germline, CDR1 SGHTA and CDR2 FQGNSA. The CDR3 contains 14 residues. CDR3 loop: CASSPLWTGYGYTF. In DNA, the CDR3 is TGTGCCAGCAGCCCACTCTGGACAGGCTATGGCTACACCTTC. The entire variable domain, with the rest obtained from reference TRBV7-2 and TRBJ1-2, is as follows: GAGVSQSPSNKVTEKGKDVELRCDPISGHTALYWYRQSLGQGLEFLIYFQGNSAPDKSGLPSDRFSAERTGGSVSTLTIQRTQQEDSAVYLCASSPLWTGYGYTFGSGTRLTVV.

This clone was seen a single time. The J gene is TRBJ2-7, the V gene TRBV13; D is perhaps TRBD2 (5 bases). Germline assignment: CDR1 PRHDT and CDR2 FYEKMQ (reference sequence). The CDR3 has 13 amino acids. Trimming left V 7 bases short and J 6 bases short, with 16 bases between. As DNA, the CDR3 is TGTGCCAGCAACGGGGATAACAGCGCCGAGCAGTACTTC. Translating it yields CASNGDNSAEQYF.

The CDR3 DNA is TGTGCCAGTACCCTCCGCTCTTACACCGGGGAGCTGTTTTTT. It specifies CASTLRSYTGELFF. The chain has TRBV19 and TRBJ2-2; D remains ambiguous. The V gene lost 7 bases and the J gene lost 3 bases, with 12 bases spanning the gap. The germline V gene encodes CDR1 LNHDA and CDR2 SQIVND (reference sequence). This CDR3 has 14 amino acids.

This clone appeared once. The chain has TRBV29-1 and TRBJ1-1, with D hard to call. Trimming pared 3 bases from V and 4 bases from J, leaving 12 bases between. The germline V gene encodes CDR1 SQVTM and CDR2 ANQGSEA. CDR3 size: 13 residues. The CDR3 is CSVDLPWATEAFF. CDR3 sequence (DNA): TGCAGCGTTGACCTTCCCTGGGCCACTGAAGCTTTCTTT.

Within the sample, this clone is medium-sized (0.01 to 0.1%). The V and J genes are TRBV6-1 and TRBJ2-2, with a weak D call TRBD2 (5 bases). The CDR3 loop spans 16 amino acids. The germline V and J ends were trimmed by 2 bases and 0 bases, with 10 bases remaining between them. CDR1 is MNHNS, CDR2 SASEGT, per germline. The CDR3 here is CASSEFHGTNTGELFF. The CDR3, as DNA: TGTGCCAGCAGTGAATTTCACGGGACGAACACCGGGGAGCTGTTTTTT.

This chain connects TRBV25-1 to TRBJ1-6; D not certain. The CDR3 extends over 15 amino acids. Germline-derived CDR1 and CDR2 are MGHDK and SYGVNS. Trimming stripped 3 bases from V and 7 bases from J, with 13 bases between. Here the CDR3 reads CASSDGNLMNSPLHF. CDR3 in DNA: TGTGCCAGCAGTGACGGGAACTTAATGAATTCACCCCTCCACTTT.

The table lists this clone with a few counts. CDR3 sequence reads: CASSAMQGAGNTIYF. The CDR3 bases are TGTGCCAGCAGCGCAATGCAGGGAGCTGGAAACACCATATATTTT. The chain joins TRBV9 to TRBJ1-3, with a tentative D call TRBD1 (5 bases). Trimming removed 3 bases at V and 2 bases at J, with 12 bases between. The CDR3 is 15 residues long. CDR1 is SGDLS, CDR2 YYNGEE, per germline.

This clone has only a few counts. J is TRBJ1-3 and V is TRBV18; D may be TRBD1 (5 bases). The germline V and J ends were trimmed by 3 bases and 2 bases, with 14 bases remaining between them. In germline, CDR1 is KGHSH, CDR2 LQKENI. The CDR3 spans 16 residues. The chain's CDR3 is CASSPQTQATGNTIYF. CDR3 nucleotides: TGTGCCAGCTCACCCCAAACACAGGCAACTGGAAACACCATATATTTT. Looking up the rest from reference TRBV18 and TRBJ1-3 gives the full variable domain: NAGVMQNPRHLVRRRGQEARLRCSPMKGHSHVYWYRQLPEEGLKFMVYLQKENIIDESGMPKERFSAEFPKEGPSILRIQQVVRGDSAAYFCASSPQTQATGNTIYFGEGSWLTVV.

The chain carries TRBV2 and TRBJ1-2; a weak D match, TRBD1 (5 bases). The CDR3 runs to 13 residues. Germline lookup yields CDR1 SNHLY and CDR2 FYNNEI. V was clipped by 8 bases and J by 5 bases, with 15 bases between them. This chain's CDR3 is CASSMAGVYGYTF. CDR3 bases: TGTGCCAGCTCGATGGCGGGGGTTTATGGCTACACCTTC.

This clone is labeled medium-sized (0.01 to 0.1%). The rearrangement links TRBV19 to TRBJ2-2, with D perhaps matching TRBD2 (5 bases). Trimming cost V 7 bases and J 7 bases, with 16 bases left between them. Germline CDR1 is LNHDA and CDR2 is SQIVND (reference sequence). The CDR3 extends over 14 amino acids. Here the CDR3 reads CASMQPAEGGELFF. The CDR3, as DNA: TGTGCCAGTATGCAACCAGCCGAGGGCGGGGAGCTGTTTTTT.